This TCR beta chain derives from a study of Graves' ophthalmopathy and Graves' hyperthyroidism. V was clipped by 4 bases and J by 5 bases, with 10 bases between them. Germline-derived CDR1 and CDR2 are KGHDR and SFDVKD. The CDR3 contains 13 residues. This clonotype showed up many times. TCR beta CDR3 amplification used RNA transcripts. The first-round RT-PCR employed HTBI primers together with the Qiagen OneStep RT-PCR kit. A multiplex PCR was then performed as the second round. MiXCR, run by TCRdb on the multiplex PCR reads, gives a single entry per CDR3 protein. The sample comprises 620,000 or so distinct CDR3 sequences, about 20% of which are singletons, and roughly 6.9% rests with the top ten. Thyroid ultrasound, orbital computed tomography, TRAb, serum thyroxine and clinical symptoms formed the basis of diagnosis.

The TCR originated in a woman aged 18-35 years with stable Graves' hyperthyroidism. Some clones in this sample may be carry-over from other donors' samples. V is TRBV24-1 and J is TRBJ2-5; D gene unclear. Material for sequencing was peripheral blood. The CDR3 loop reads CATSDRLGETQYF. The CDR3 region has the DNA TGTGCCACCAGTGACCGCCTAGGGGAGACCCAGTACTTC.